The rows below give T cell receptor beta chains drawn from one sample of a study of cytomegalovirus exposure and HLA in healthy donors. Some clones are missing from TCRdb's copy, which holds only in-frame ones; the method was immunoSEQ multiplex PCR. Among tens of thousands of clones listed, around 96% were seen once. The sequenced material came from PBMCs. Receptors originate from a woman under 30 in good health and CMV-seropositive. CDR3s include the opening cysteine and the closing phenylalanine or tryptophan. D genes are given only for firm matches. Only part of the rows carry a size: once, few, many, or a class if the clone is expanded.

d_call j_call v_call clone_size cdr3_nt cdr3_aa
- TRBJ2-1 TRBV29-1 - TGCAGCGTTGGGTTGGCGGGCAATGAGCAGTTCTTC CSVGLAGNEQFF
- TRBJ2-7 TRBV4-3 - TGCGCCAGCAGCCAAGATGCAGGCAGCTACGAGCAGTACTTC CASSQDAGSYEQYF
- TRBJ2-2 TRBV5-1 - TGCGCCAGCAGCTTTACCCTCGGCGGGGAGCTGTTTTTT CASSFTLGGELFF
- TRBJ2-2 TRBV7-2 - TGTGCCAGCAGCTCCCAGGGCTACACCGGGGAGCTGTTTTTT CASSSQGYTGELFF
- TRBJ2-6 TRBV19 - TGTGCCAGTAGTATAGAGGAGACAGGATCCGGGGCCAACGTCCTGACTTTC CASSIEETGSGANVLTF
TRBD2 TRBJ2-2 TRBV5-1 - TGCGCCAGCAGCTTGGTGGGAGGGCAGAACACCGGGGAGCTGTTTTTT CASSLVGGQNTGELFF
TRBD2 TRBJ2-2 TRBV7-9 - TGTGCCAGCAGCTACCCCGCCGGACTAGCGAGATACACCGGGGAGCTGTTTTTT CASSYPAGLARYTGELFF
- TRBJ1-2 TRBV28 - TGTGCCAGCAGTTTATACAGGGCCGTTAACTATGGCTACACCTTC CASSLYRAVNYGYTF
TRBD2 TRBJ2-3 TRBV7-9 - TGTGCCAGCAGTCGTTGGACTAGCGGGAGTCAAGCAGATACGCAGTATTTT CASSRWTSGSQADTQYF
TRBD1 TRBJ2-2 TRBV4-2 - TGTGCCAGCAGCCAAATACCGGGACAGGGTTTAGCCGGGGAGCTGTTTTTT CASSQIPGQGLAGELFF
TRBD2 TRBJ2-2 TRBV12-5 - TGTGCTAGTGGAGTGGCTGATACGGGACTAGCGGGACCCGGGAACACCGGGGAGCTGTTTTTT CASGVADTGLAGPGNTGELFF
TRBD1 TRBJ2-2 TRBV5-1 - TGCGCCAGCAGCTTGGACAGGGGAGACGGGGAGCTGTTTTTT CASSLDRGDGELFF
- TRBJ2-7 TRBV2 - TGTGCCAGCAGTGAAGTCGGGGCCTACGAGCAGTACTTC CASSEVGAYEQYF
TRBD2 TRBJ2-1 TRBV7-9 once TGTGCCAGCAGCTTGTACACTAGCGGGAGGGACAATGAGCAGTTCTTC CASSLYTSGRDNEQFF
- TRBJ2-7 TRBV7-8 - TGTGCCAGCAGCCGAAAAGGACAGGGAGGGGAGCAGTACTTC CASSRKGQGGEQYF
TRBD1 TRBJ2-5 TRBV5-1 - TGCGCCAGCAGACAGGGACAGGGCTACGAGACCCAGTACTTC CASRQGQGYETQYF
- TRBJ2-7 TRBV28 - TGTGCCAGCAGGACACAGGGTGATTCCTACGAGCAGTACTTC CASRTQGDSYEQYF
TRBD2 TRBJ2-1 TRBV28 - TGTGCCAGCAGCCACGGGGCCCTAGCGGGTAAGTACAATGAGCAGTTCTTC CASSHGALAGKYNEQFF
TRBD1 TRBJ2-5 TRBV19 - TGTGCCAGTAGTATACCCCCTGGACAGGGACACCAAGAGACCCAGTACTTC CASSIPPGQGHQETQYF
- TRBJ1-2 TRBV6-5 - TGTGCCAGCAGTTACCAGAGGGAGGTGGAAGGCTACACCTTC CASSYQREVEGYTF
- TRBJ2-1 TRBV7-9 - TGTGCCAGCAGCTTAGGTTTCAGCTCCTACAATGAGCAGTTCTTC CASSLGFSSYNEQFF
TRBD1 TRBJ1-2 TRBV9 - TGTGCCAGCAGCCTTCAAGGGACAGGGTCGAACTATGGCTACACCTTC CASSLQGTGSNYGYTF
- TRBJ2-3 TRBV28 - TGTGCCAGCAGTTTACGGGCAGGGGATAGCACAGATACGCAGTATTTT CASSLRAGDSTDTQYF
- TRBJ2-1 TRBV9 once TGTGCCAGCAGCGTAGGGGCCGGAGGGCTCGAGCGGGCCGACAATGAGCAGTTCTTC CASSVGAGGLERADNEQFF
- TRBJ1-5 TRBV4-2 - TGTGCCAGCAGCCAAGAAAAGGGGTGGGGTCAGCCCCAGCATTTT CASSQEKGWGQPQHF
TRBD1 TRBJ2-7 TRBV18 - TGTGCCAGCTCACCGGGACAGAAAGCCGAGCAGTACTTC CASSPGQKAEQYF
- TRBJ2-1 TRBV27 - TGTGCCAGCAGTTTAGGTGCAGGGGGACTTCCCCTCAATGAGCAGTTCTTC CASSLGAGGLPLNEQFF
- TRBJ1-2 TRBV28 - TGTGCCAGCAGTTCCGGGTCTAACTATGGCTACACCTTC CASSSGSNYGYTF
TRBD2 TRBJ2-7 TRBV5-1 - TGCGCCAGCAGGGAACTAGCGGGAGGTGGGAGCTACGAGCAGTACTTC CASRELAGGGSYEQYF
TRBD2 TRBJ2-1 TRBV6-5 - TGTGCCAGCAGTACGGGACTAGTACCTGAGCAGTTCTTC CASSTGLVPEQFF
TRBD1 TRBJ1-3 TRBV25-1 - TGTGCCAGCAGTGAGGGGACAGGGGCCGGAAACACCATATATTTT CASSEGTGAGNTIYF
- TRBJ2-5 TRBV19 - TGTGCCAGTAGTCCGGGGGAGACCCAGTACTTC CASSPGETQYF
- TRBJ2-3 TRBV7-8 - TGTGCCGTCATCAGACGGGGTACTAGCACAGATACGCAGTATTTT CAVIRRGTSTDTQYF
- TRBJ2-1 TRBV6-5 - TGTGCCAGCAGTTACTCGATGAGCGGGTTCAATGAGCAGTTCTTC CASSYSMSGFNEQFF
- TRBJ2-7 TRBV11-2 - TGTGCCAGCAGCGAACTTCCCGGGACTCGCCGCTCCTACGAGCAGTACTTC CASSELPGTRRSYEQYF
TRBD1 TRBJ1-5 TRBV28 - TGTGCCAGCGCTAGAAGCTCTCGGACAGGGAATCAGCCCCAGCATTTT CASARSSRTGNQPQHF
TRBD1 TRBJ1-1 TRBV28 - TGTGCCAGCATTACAGGGGGTTGGACTGAAGCTTTCTTT CASITGGWTEAFF
- TRBJ2-7 TRBV5-6 few TGTGCCAGCAGCCCAGGCCTCGCCAAGCAGTACTTC CASSPGLAKQYF
TRBD2 TRBJ2-3 TRBV7-3 once TGTGCCAGCAGTCTGGGGGGAGGGCCAACTTCAGATACGCAGTATTTT CASSLGGGPTSDTQYF
- TRBJ1-2 TRBV4-3 once TGCGCCAGCAGCCAAGATCGGGTAGGAAACTATGGCTACACCTTC CASSQDRVGNYGYTF
- TRBJ1-3 TRBV30 - TGTGCCTGGAGTAAGGGGGGAAACACCATATATTTT CAWSKGGNTIYF
TRBD1 TRBJ2-7 TRBV5-1 - TGCGCCAGCAGCTCCTTACCGGGACAGGGGCGCGAGCAGTACTTC CASSSLPGQGREQYF
- TRBJ2-1 TRBV2 - TGTGCCAGCAGTGACAGGCAGTACAATGAGCAGTTCTTC CASSDRQYNEQFF
TRBD2 TRBJ2-1 TRBV13 - TGTGCCAGCAGCCCTCACAGCGGGAGTGGCTACAATGAGCAGTTCTTC CASSPHSGSGYNEQFF
- TRBJ1-5 TRBV5-6 - TGTGCCAGCAGCTTGCGCGGCCACAATCAGCCCCAGCATTTT CASSLRGHNQPQHF
TRBD1 TRBJ1-5 TRBV2 - TGTGCCAGCAAGGGACAGGGGGGAAATCAGCCCCAGCATTTT CASKGQGGNQPQHF
TRBD1 TRBJ2-7 TRBV7-2 - TGTGCCAGCAGCATTGGGACAGAATACTACGAGCAGTACTTC CASSIGTEYYEQYF
- TRBJ2-5 TRBV4-3 - TGCGCCAGCAGCCAAGATCGAAGAGGGCAGCGCCAAGAGACCCAGTACTTC CASSQDRRGQRQETQYF
- TRBJ2-7 TRBV11-3 - TGTGCCAGCAGCTCCAACTACGGGGTTGGAGAGCAGTACTTC CASSSNYGVGEQYF
- TRBJ1-1 TRBV7-3 - TGTGCCAGCAGCTTCAGTCGGAACACTGAAGCTTTCTTT CASSFSRNTEAFF
- TRBJ2-4 TRBV30 - TGTGCCTGGAAACCTTGGGACTTTTGGACAAAAAACATTCAGTACTTC CAWKPWDFWTKNIQYF
- TRBJ2-3 TRBV21-1 - TGTGCCAGCAGCAAAGGTGTGAGAAGTAGCGGGAGTAGTTACACAGATACGCAGTATTTT CASSKGVRSSGSSYTDTQYF
- TRBJ2-2 TRBV5-4 - TGTGCCAGCAGCTCGTCGGCACAGGGCCCGAACACCGGGGAGCTGTTTTTT CASSSSAQGPNTGELFF
- TRBJ1-4 TRBV6-5 - TGTGCCACTCGAGACAGTACTGTTGAAAAACTGTTTTTT CATRDSTVEKLFF
- TRBJ1-2 TRBV5-1 - TGCGCCAGCAGCTTTGACGGGACAACTAACTATGGCTACACCTTC CASSFDGTTNYGYTF
TRBD2 TRBJ2-1 TRBV7-8 - TGTGCCAGCAACCTCGGGGGGGGGAACCTAGCCTCCTACAATGAGCAGTTCTTC CASNLGGGNLASYNEQFF
- TRBJ2-7 TRBV29-1 - TGCAGCGTTGAAGTCCTGAGGGAGCAGTACTTC CSVEVLREQYF
- TRBJ1-1 TRBV28 once TGTGCCAGCAGTTTATCTGTTGTAGCTGAAGCTTTCTTT CASSLSVVAEAFF
- TRBJ2-6 TRBV6-1 - TGTGCCAGCGCCAGGGGATCAGCCGGGGCCAACGTCCTGACTTTC CASARGSAGANVLTF